This section outlines one T cell receptor beta chain sequence together with its context. Germline V CDR1 and CDR2: SGHRS, YFSETQ. There are 15 residues in the CDR3. V lost 4 bases, J lost 2 bases, and 8 bases stayed unmatched. This record comes from a study of radiotherapy plus CTLA-4 blockade in lung cancer. Profiling relied on immunoSEQ multiplex PCR, and the TCRdb table lists in-frame clones only, not all of them. The data show 56,000 or so clones, around 85% seen once. The source was peripheral blood, collected from a patient treated with radiotherapy plus ipilimumab. This TCR derives from a human donor with non-small cell lung cancer who had a partial response to radiotherapy plus ipilimumab. The chain employs TRBV5-1 and TRBJ2-5; 7 bases are a match to TRBD2. The DNA of the CDR3 is TGCGCCAGCAGCCCTCAGCGGGGACCACAAGAGACCCAGTACTTC. Encoded protein: CASSPQRGPQETQYF.